Sequencing of this T cell receptor (beta chain) was carried out in a study of cytomegalovirus exposure and HLA in healthy donors. Study results and limitations: Altogether, about 160 TCR beta chains were recorded as cytomegalovirus-associated.

The CDR3 spans 11 residues. The junction had 2 bases not matched to a gene; V was cut back by 4 bases and J by 7 bases. Germline V gene lookup returns CDR1 DFQATT and CDR2 SNEGSKA (reference sequence). In the case of this clone: Its antigen is not known.

Use of 60 Vbeta and 13 Jbeta primers characterized the PCR. The assay was immunoSEQ multiplex PCR, and TCRdb's table has in-frame clones only and misses some. The sample lists around 130,000 clones, 80% occurring once. Input material: PBMCs. The chain employs TRBV20-1 and TRBJ1-2, with 8 positions matching TRBD1. The TCR sequence derives from a male donor in good health and CMV-seronegative. CDR3 sequence: CSATQGAGYTF. CDR3 nucleotide sequence: TGCAGTGCTACCCAGGGGGCTGGCTACACCTTC.